This passage covers 12 T cell receptor beta chains from one sample sequenced in a study of T cell changes during pregnancy in multiple sclerosis. Produced via immunoSEQ multiplex PCR; TCRdb's table is partial and in-frame only. The profile covers about 40,000 clones, with less than 95% appearing a single time and more than 1.5% taken by the ten largest. Specimen: peripheral blood, collected in the third trimester of pregnancy. These receptors all come from a female donor with multiple sclerosis, enrolled in a pregnancy study.

The chain recombines TRBV9 with TRBJ2-3; 8 nucleotides align to TRBD2. This CDR3 spans 16 amino acids. Germline-derived CDR1 and CDR2 are SGDLS and YYNGEE. The trim removed 0 bases at V and 5 bases at J, leaving 8 bases unmatched. CDR3 loop: CASSVAPLRGGDTQYF. The CDR3 region has the DNA TGTGCCAGCAGCGTAGCCCCGTTACGGGGGGGAGATACGCAGTATTTT.

With regard to this clone: The sample has other DNA sequences that encode this CDR3 too. The rearrangement links TRBV5-4 to TRBJ2-7; D possibly corresponds to TRBD1 (5 bases). V was shortened by 2 bases and J by 2 bases, with 8 bases between the two germline ends. The CDR3 extends over 13 amino acids. Per germline, CDR1 SGHNT and CDR2 YYREEE (reference sequence). The CDR3 coding sequence is TGTGCCAGCAGCTTTGACAGAACCTACGAGCAGTACTTC. Its translation: CASSFDRTYEQYF.

The genes are TRBV5-5 and TRBJ2-5; the D gene is possibly TRBD1 (6 bases). The germline gives CDR1 SGHKS, CDR2 YYEKEE (reference sequence). Trimming removed 4 bases from V and 2 bases from J, with 12 bases in between. The CDR3 is 14 residues long. CDR3 sequence: CASSPPGQQETQYF. Written as DNA, the CDR3 is TGTGCCAGCAGCCCACCGGGACAACAAGAGACCCAGTACTTC.

This chain connects TRBV5-1 to TRBJ2-1; 9 positions match TRBD2. Germline trimming cut 6 bases from V and 8 bases from J; bases unmatched to any gene: 9. CDR1 and CDR2 (germline): SGHRS, YFSETQ. The CDR3 has 14 residues. CDR3 in amino acids: CASTLGGGAYEQFF. In DNA form, the CDR3 reads TGCGCCAGCACATTGGGCGGGGGGGCCTATGAGCAGTTCTTC.

The chain joins TRBV5-1 to TRBJ2-7; weak D call: TRBD2 (5 bases). Trimming shortened V by 0 bases and J by 0 bases, and 7 bases separated the two germline ends. Germline-derived CDR1 and CDR2 are SGHRS and YFSETQ. This CDR3 comprises 14 residues. DNA of the CDR3: TGCGCCAGCAGCTTGGGGGGAGTCTCCTACGAGCAGTACTTC. Encoded protein: CASSLGGVSYEQYF.

The chain recombines TRBV28 with TRBJ1-3, with a possible D match to TRBD1 (5 bases). Germline V lookup: CDR1 MDHEN, CDR2 SYDVKM. The CDR3 has 15 residues. Trimming stripped 7 bases from V and 0 bases from J, with 13 bases between. The CDR3 sequence is CASTPGGVSGNTIYF. The CDR3 DNA is TGTGCCAGCACCCCCGGAGGGGTCTCTGGAAACACCATATATTTT.

This sequence joins TRBV7-9 and TRBJ2-5, with D maybe TRBD2 (6 bases). CDR1 and CDR2 (germline): SEHNR, FQNEAQ (reference sequence). The CDR3 has 14 residues. V lost 4 bases, J lost 6 bases, and 15 bases lay in between. CDR3 region: CASSSWAGLKTQYF. The CDR3 DNA follows: TGTGCCAGCAGCTCCTGGGCGGGACTGAAGACCCAGTACTTC.

V and J are TRBV19 and TRBJ2-7; 7 bases line up with TRBD2. There are 14 residues in the CDR3. V lost 3 bases and J lost 6; bases outside the gene matches: 8. Germline V gene sequence: CDR1 LNHDA, CDR2 SQIVND (reference sequence). CDR3 loop: CASSIGLVGGEQYF. CDR3 nucleotides: TGTGCCAGTAGTATTGGACTAGTTGGTGGCGAGCAGTACTTC.

The chain links TRBV7-2 to TRBJ1-5; weak D call: TRBD1 (6 bases). The ends were cut back, 4 bases at V and 9 bases at J, with 16 bases in the middle. From germline, CDR1 is SGHTA and CDR2 FQGNSA. CDR3 length: 14 residues. The DNA of the CDR3 is TGTGCCAGCAGCTCCGGACAGCCGACTTCGCCCCAGCATTTT. Amino acid sequence: CASSSGQPTSPQHF.

The V call is TRBV27, the J call TRBJ1-6; D not resolved. Germline V lookup: CDR1 MNHEY, CDR2 SMNVEV (reference sequence). This CDR3 is 15 amino acids long. The V and J ends lost 3 bases and 6 bases respectively, with 12 bases between them. The CDR3 loop reads CASSLIIQRNSPLHF. CDR3 in DNA: TGTGCCAGCAGTTTGATAATCCAGCGTAATTCACCCCTCCACTTT.

The chain has TRBV7-9 and TRBJ1-6; D gene unclear. CDR3 length equals 14 residues. Germline CDR1 reads SEHNR; CDR2 reads FQNEAQ (reference sequence). The ends were cut back, 5 bases at V and 6 bases at J, with 11 bases in the middle. DNA of the CDR3: TGTGCCAGCAGCGCTCGGGTCGGTAATTCACCCCTCCACTTT. Amino acids: CASSARVGNSPLHF. Combining the CDR3 with reference TRBV7-9 and TRBJ1-6 gives the whole variable domain DTGVSQNPRHKITKRGQNVTFRCDPISEHNRLYWYRQTLGQGPEFLTYFQNEAQLEKSRLLSDRFSAERPKGSFSTLEIQRTEQGDSAMYLCASSARVGNSPLHFGNGTRLTVT.

The chain employs TRBV29-1 and TRBJ2-5; 7 bases line up with TRBD2. The length of the CDR3 is 13 residues. The V segment lost 3 bases and the J segment 4 bases; nucleotides outside the gene matches: 5. Germline V gene sequence: CDR1 SQVTM, CDR2 ANQGSEA. The CDR3 is CSVDRGGRETQYF. The CDR3 DNA is TGCAGCGTTGATCGAGGCGGGAGAGAGACCCAGTACTTC.